This TCR beta chain was identified in a study of regulatory T cells in long-lasting Graves disease. General study results and limits: Between persistent patients, around 2,900 public clonotypes were shared, exceeding the roughly 940 shared between new patients.

Germline CDR1 reads LNHDA; CDR2 reads SQIVND (reference sequence). The V gene end was trimmed by 7 bases and the J gene end by 4 bases; junction bases not matched to a gene: 13. The CDR3 is made up of 16 amino acids. Through Arm-PCR of CDR3 regions and iRepertoire HTBI primers, TCR beta libraries were built. TCRdb ran MiXCR on the multiplex PCR reads and lists one entry per CDR3 protein. The top ten clones hold approximately 31% of a sample with roughly 300,000 distinct CDR3 sequences, around a fifth of them seen once. Specified time point: persistent/refractory GD, antithyroid drugs over 5 years with positive TRAb. Researchers made the TCR library from RNA that was extracted from PBMCs. Only a few counts were recorded for this clonotype. Its specificity is unknown.

This rearrangement joins TRBV19 to TRBJ1-2, with 9 bases fitting TRBD1. The source material was peripheral blood mononuclear cells (PBMCs), sampled when the disease was refractory, from a patient treated with antithyroid drugs. This receptor was obtained from a female donor with Graves disease. CDR3 nucleotides: TGTGCCAGTACAATCCGATACAGGGGGCGCGGCTATGGCTACACCTTC. Protein sequence: CASTIRYRGRGYGYTF.